The 11 T cell receptor beta chains below come from one sample, sequenced in a study of shared clonotypes between healthy human individuals. Generated by immunoSEQ multiplex PCR, the TCRdb table keeps only in-frame clones and is missing some. This table holds millions of clones, 85% to 95% found once. Sequencing was performed on naive CD4+ T cells from PBMCs. Subset noted: CD45RA+ positively selected. These receptors came from a man between 18 and 35 years old in good health. Some clones in this sample may be carry-over from other donors' samples.

This clone was observed a single time. The rearrangement links TRBV19 to TRBJ2-2; D remains ambiguous. Germline values: CDR1 LNHDA, CDR2 SQIVND (reference sequence). The CDR3 sequence is 16 residues long. V lost 4 bases to trimming and J lost 1 base, with 13 bases between them. CDR3 loop: CASSNVSHKNTGELFF. CDR3 in DNA: TGTGCCAGTAGTAACGTCAGCCACAAGAACACCGGGGAGCTGTTTTTT.

The rearrangement links TRBV4-3 to TRBJ2-3; 8 bases line up with TRBD2. From germline, CDR1 is LGHNA and CDR2 YSLEER. Trimming at V came to 3 bases and at J to 4 bases, leaving 6 bases not matched to a gene. The CDR3 is 15 residues long. DNA of the CDR3: TGCGCCAGCAGCCACCGGGAGGGGGGTCCAGATACGCAGTATTTT. It is translated as CASSHREGGPDTQYF.

The genes are TRBV6-5 and TRBJ2-3; D remains ambiguous. V lost 4 bases to trimming and J lost 0 bases, with 14 bases between them. Germline lookup yields CDR1 MNHEY and CDR2 SVGAGI. This CDR3 is built from 16 residues. CDR3 DNA sequence: TGTGCCAGCAGTTCAACCTTTTGGGGTAGCACAGATACGCAGTATTTT. Amino acid sequence: CASSSTFWGSTDTQYF.

In its sample, this clone was seen once. This chain links TRBV14 with TRBJ2-5; D possibly corresponds to TRBD2 (5 bases). Germline CDR1 is SGHDN and CDR2 is FVKESK. V was cut by 3 bases and J by 5 bases, with 16 bases left in between. The CDR3 totals 15 residues. CDR3 amino acids: CASSQAGYPGETQYF. Here the CDR3 DNA reads TGTGCCAGCAGCCAGGCCGGCTACCCGGGGGAGACCCAGTACTTC.

The chain uses TRBV28 and TRBJ1-5; D call uncertain. CDR3 length: 14 amino acids. Trimming removed 5 bases from V and 4 bases from J, with 12 bases in between. Germline assignment: CDR1 MDHEN and CDR2 SYDVKM. CDR3 sequence (DNA): TGTGCCAGCAGTAGAGATTCTATTAATCAGCCCCAGCATTTT. This translates into CASSRDSINQPQHF.

The rearrangement uses TRBV27 and TRBJ2-3; D is unclear. Per germline, CDR1 MNHEY and CDR2 SMNVEV (reference sequence). The CDR3 loop spans 11 amino acids. The V end lost 7 bases, the J end lost 0 bases, and 2 bases lay between the germline ends. The CDR3 DNA is TGTGCCAGCAAGAGCACAGATACGCAGTATTTT. Amino acids: CASKSTDTQYF.

The chain uses TRBV5-4 and TRBJ2-7, with D possibly being TRBD2 (5 bases). V lost 0 bases and J lost 5, with 6 bases in between. This CDR3 contains 12 residues. Germline CDR1 SGHNT, CDR2 YYREEE (reference sequence). The CDR3 protein is CASSLGENEQYF. In nucleotides, the CDR3 is TGTGCCAGCAGCTTGGGGGAGAACGAGCAGTACTTC.

The sample holds a few counts of this clone. The gene calls are TRBV11-3 and TRBJ1-1; perhaps TRBD1 as D (5 bases). There are 14 residues in the CDR3. With 5 bases removed from V and 1 base from J, the gap between germline ends came to 11 bases. CDR1 and CDR2 from the germline V gene are SGHNT and YENEEA. The CDR3 bases are TGTGCCAGCAGCCGGCGGGACGGGAACACTGAAGCTTTCTTT. Residues: CASSRRDGNTEAFF. The entire variable domain, with the rest obtained from reference TRBV11-3 and TRBJ1-1, is as follows: EAGVVQSPRYKIIEKKQPVAFWCNPISGHNTLYWYLQNLGQGPELLIRYENEEAVDDSQLPKDRFSAERLKGVDSTLKIQPAELGDSAVYLCASSRRDGNTEAFFGQGTRLTVV.

This chain joins TRBV6-6 and TRBJ1-2, with TRBD1 matching over 8 bases. Trimming removed 4 bases from V and 8 bases from J; junction bases left unmatched: 9. The CDR3 is made up of 14 amino acids. Germline loops: CDR1 MNHNY, CDR2 SVGAGI (reference sequence). CDR3 loop: CASSFRQGNGGYTF. CDR3 coding DNA: TGTGCCAGCAGTTTCAGACAGGGGAATGGGGGCTACACCTTC.

This chain uses TRBV28 with TRBJ1-1; the match to TRBD1 covers 9 bases. Germline assignment: CDR1 MDHEN and CDR2 SYDVKM. The CDR3 totals 16 residues. After removal of 6 bases from V and 1 base from J, the junction contained 9 bases not matched to a gene. CDR3 protein: CASRNRQGEKNTEAFF. For the CDR3, the DNA is TGTGCCAGCAGAAACCGACAGGGGGAGAAGAACACTGAAGCTTTCTTT.

The chain carries TRBV7-3 and TRBJ2-1; 9 bases are shared with TRBD1. The trim removed 5 bases at V and 16 bases at J, leaving 6 bases unmatched. The CDR3 runs 11 residues. The germline V gene has CDR1 SGHTA and CDR2 FQGTGA. Here the CDR3 DNA reads TGTGCCAGCAGCCCCGGGACAGGGAAATTCTTC. Translating it yields CASSPGTGKFF.